Given below is one T cell receptor beta chain in context. No antigen is known for it. No quality values exist for individual bases; no much larger clone is one base distant. Library preparation employed PCR. Sequencing instrument: Illumina HiSeq 2500. TCR library preparation used molecular barcoding, with unique molecular identifiers applied to normalize quantification of the TCRbeta repertoire. The public reads were reanalyzed by TCRdb: fastp trimming at Q25, MiXCR alignment, in-frame beta chains only. Rows are combined by CDR3 protein, so each entry shows the most common genes and DNA. Present in this sample are around 410,000 distinct CDR3 sequences, roughly 10% of which were seen just once. The biggest ten clones account for 4.5% to 7% of the sample. This sample stems from a study of T-cell reconstitution after alpha-beta-depleted transplantation in children (dated by TCRdb to about 2016). About the study as a whole: T-cell immune reconstitution after TCRalphabeta/CD19-depleted allogeneic hematopoietic cell transplantation in children was quantitatively tracked in the study by means of TCR repertoire profiling.

CDR1 and CDR2 (PRHDT, FYEKMQ) derive from the germline V gene (reference sequence). The germline V end is reduced by 5 bases and the J end by 2 bases; junction bases left unmatched: 10. CDR3 length: 16 amino acids, cysteine to phenylalanine. Only the CDR3 portion is preserved as DNA: 48 bases, with reading frame beginning at the first base. The chain is made from TRBV13 and TRBJ2-3; TRBD1 fits 7 bases in the junction. Here the sequenced sample was PBMCs from the stem cell graft donor, taken from the stem cell graft. This clonotype was obtained from a human donor who donated a stem cell graft to a child with acute myeloid leukemia. The CDR3 protein: CASSIRDSYSTDTQYF. The DNA sequence is TGTGCCAGCAGCATCCGGGACAGCTATTCCACAGATACGCAGTATTTT. Where the CDR3 stops, the reference TRBV13 and TRBJ2-3 genes take over; the full variable domain is AAGVIQSPRHLIKEKRETATLKCYPIPRHDTVYWYQQGPGQDPQFLISFYEKMQSDKGSIPDRFSAQQFSDYHSELNMSSLELGDSALYFCASSIRDSYSTDTQYFGPGTRLTVL.